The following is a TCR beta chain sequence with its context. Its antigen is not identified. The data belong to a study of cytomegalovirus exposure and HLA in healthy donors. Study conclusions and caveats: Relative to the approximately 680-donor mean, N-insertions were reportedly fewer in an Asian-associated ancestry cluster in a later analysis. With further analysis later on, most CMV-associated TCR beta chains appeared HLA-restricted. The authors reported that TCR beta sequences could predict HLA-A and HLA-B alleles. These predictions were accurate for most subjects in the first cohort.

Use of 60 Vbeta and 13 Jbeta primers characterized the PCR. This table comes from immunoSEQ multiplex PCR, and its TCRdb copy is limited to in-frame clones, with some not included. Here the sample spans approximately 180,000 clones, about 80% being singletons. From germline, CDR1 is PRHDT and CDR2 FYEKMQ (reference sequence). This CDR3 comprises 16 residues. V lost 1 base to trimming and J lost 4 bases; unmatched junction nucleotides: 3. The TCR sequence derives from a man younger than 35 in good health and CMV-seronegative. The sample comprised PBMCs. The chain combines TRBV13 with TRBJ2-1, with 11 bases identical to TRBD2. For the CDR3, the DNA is TGTGCCAGCAGCTTAGTGGGACTAGCGGAATACAATGAGCAGTTCTTC. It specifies CASSLVGLAEYNEQFF.